Listed below are T cell receptor beta chains from one sample, sequenced in a study of cytomegalovirus exposure and HLA in healthy donors. Data came from immunoSEQ multiplex PCR; TCRdb stores just in-frame clones and leaves some out. Found here are about 130,000 clones, 80% of them singletons; the top ten hold 4.8%. Input material: PBMCs. These receptors were collected from a young man in good health. CDR3s include the opening cysteine and the closing phenylalanine or tryptophan. A D gene is named only where the DNA matches it firmly. A row's size may be missing; if present it is once, few, many or a size class.

d_gene: NA; abundance: few; v_gene: TRBV27; j_gene: TRBJ2-3; CDR3nt: TGTGCCAGCAGTACCTACCAGCGATCTAGCACAGATACGCAGTATTTT; CDR3aa: CASSTYQRSSTDTQYF
d_gene: NA; abundance: NA; v_gene: TRBV6-1; j_gene: TRBJ2-7; CDR3nt: TGTGCCAGCAGTGGAGGGTTTGGGAACGCAGGCTACGAGCAGTACTTC; CDR3aa: CASSGGFGNAGYEQYF
d_gene: TRBD2; abundance: NA; v_gene: TRBV11-2; j_gene: TRBJ2-7; CDR3nt: TGTGCCAGCAGCTTACGGGGGGGGGTCGAGCAGTACTTC; CDR3aa: CASSLRGGVEQYF
d_gene: NA; abundance: NA; v_gene: TRBV2; j_gene: TRBJ2-5; CDR3nt: TGTGCCAGCAGTCCAAGGACTACGTACCAAGAGACCCAGTACTTC; CDR3aa: CASSPRTTYQETQYF
d_gene: NA; abundance: once; v_gene: TRBV5-1; j_gene: TRBJ1-1; CDR3nt: TGCGCCAGCAGCCCTACACAGATGAACACTGAAGCTTTCTTT; CDR3aa: CASSPTQMNTEAFF
d_gene: TRBD2; abundance: NA; v_gene: TRBV7-2; j_gene: TRBJ2-1; CDR3nt: TGTGCCAGCAGCTTTAGCGGGAGGGGGGATGAGCAGTTCTTC; CDR3aa: CASSFSGRGDEQFF
d_gene: TRBD2; abundance: NA; v_gene: TRBV6-5; j_gene: TRBJ2-2; CDR3nt: TGTGCCAGCAGTTATTCGGGAGTAGCGGGAACCGGGGAGCTGTTTTTT; CDR3aa: CASSYSGVAGTGELFF
d_gene: TRBD1; abundance: few; v_gene: TRBV30; j_gene: TRBJ2-5; CDR3nt: TGTGCCTGGAGTAGGAACAGGGGGCGAGAGACCCAGTACTTC; CDR3aa: CAWSRNRGRETQYF
d_gene: TRBD1; abundance: NA; v_gene: TRBV7-6; j_gene: TRBJ1-1; CDR3nt: TGTGCCAGCAGCCCGTTCGACAGGGAGAACACTGAAGCTTTCTTT; CDR3aa: CASSPFDRENTEAFF
d_gene: NA; abundance: NA; v_gene: TRBV27; j_gene: TRBJ2-7; CDR3nt: TGTGCCAGCAGACCCACCCTACAGGGCTCTAGCTCCTACGAGCAGTACTTC; CDR3aa: CASRPTLQGSSSYEQYF
d_gene: TRBD1; abundance: NA; v_gene: TRBV9; j_gene: TRBJ1-3; CDR3nt: TGTGCCAGCAGCGGTGGTAATGAGGGGGCAAAGTTAGGAAACACCATATATTTT; CDR3aa: CASSGGNEGAKLGNTIYF
d_gene: NA; abundance: once; v_gene: TRBV29-1; j_gene: TRBJ2-7; CDR3nt: TGCAGCGCATCGACAGCCTACGAGCAGTACTTC; CDR3aa: CSASTAYEQYF
d_gene: TRBD1; abundance: NA; v_gene: TRBV11-3; j_gene: TRBJ1-2; CDR3nt: TGTGCCAGCAGCCCCGGGACAGGGGTCTATGGCTACACCTTC; CDR3aa: CASSPGTGVYGYTF
d_gene: NA; abundance: NA; v_gene: TRBV27; j_gene: TRBJ2-3; CDR3nt: TGTGCCAGCAGTTTTACAGCGGTTCCAGATACGCAGTATTTT; CDR3aa: CASSFTAVPDTQYF
d_gene: TRBD2; abundance: NA; v_gene: TRBV7-2; j_gene: TRBJ2-7; CDR3nt: TGTGCCAGCAGCACCCCCGGGACTAACGAGCAGTACTTC; CDR3aa: CASSTPGTNEQYF
d_gene: NA; abundance: NA; v_gene: TRBV6-5; j_gene: TRBJ1-2; CDR3nt: TGTGCCAGCAGTTACTCCCAGGGCCCAGCTAACTATGGCTACACCTTC; CDR3aa: CASSYSQGPANYGYTF
d_gene: NA; abundance: NA; v_gene: TRBV5-5; j_gene: TRBJ2-2; CDR3nt: TGTGCCAGCAGCTCCCCGGGTAGCGAGAACACCGGGGAGCTGTTTTTT; CDR3aa: CASSSPGSENTGELFF
d_gene: TRBD1; abundance: few; v_gene: TRBV19; j_gene: TRBJ1-1; CDR3nt: TGTGCCAGTAGTGGATCGGGACAGAGGAACACTGAAGCTTTCTTT; CDR3aa: CASSGSGQRNTEAFF
d_gene: TRBD1; abundance: NA; v_gene: TRBV28; j_gene: TRBJ1-6; CDR3nt: TGTGCCAGCAGTTTTGAGGGACAGTATAATTCACCCCTCCACTTT; CDR3aa: CASSFEGQYNSPLHF
d_gene: TRBD2; abundance: NA; v_gene: TRBV18; j_gene: TRBJ2-7; CDR3nt: TGTGCCAGCTCACCCCTAGGCGGGGGAAGGCAGTACTTC; CDR3aa: CASSPLGGGRQYF
d_gene: TRBD2; abundance: few; v_gene: TRBV29-1; j_gene: TRBJ2-7; CDR3nt: TGCAGCGTCGTACTAGCGGCCAGCTCCTACGAGCAGTACTTC; CDR3aa: CSVVLAASSYEQYF
d_gene: NA; abundance: few; v_gene: TRBV18; j_gene: TRBJ1-2; CDR3nt: TGTGCCAGCTCACCAAGGCAGGGCATTAACTATGGCTACACCTTC; CDR3aa: CASSPRQGINYGYTF
d_gene: NA; abundance: NA; v_gene: TRBV4-1; j_gene: TRBJ1-2; CDR3nt: TGCGCCAGCAGCCAAGGATTTATCGTCGGGGAAGGCAACTATGGCTACACCTTC; CDR3aa: CASSQGFIVGEGNYGYTF
d_gene: TRBD2; abundance: NA; v_gene: TRBV27; j_gene: TRBJ2-7; CDR3nt: TGTGCCAGCAAGGTTGGGACTAGCTCCTACGAGCAGTACTTC; CDR3aa: CASKVGTSSYEQYF
d_gene: TRBD2; abundance: NA; v_gene: TRBV5-1; j_gene: TRBJ2-5; CDR3nt: TGCGCCAGCAGCTTGTGGGCTAGCGGGAGGGCCATCCAAGAGACCCAGTACTTC; CDR3aa: CASSLWASGRAIQETQYF
d_gene: TRBD2; abundance: NA; v_gene: TRBV15; j_gene: TRBJ2-3; CDR3nt: TGTGCCACCAGCAGAGAGACTAGCGGTAGCACAGATACGCAGTATTTT; CDR3aa: CATSRETSGSTDTQYF
d_gene: NA; abundance: few; v_gene: TRBV5-6; j_gene: TRBJ1-1; CDR3nt: TGTGCCAGCCGTAAGAACACTGAAGCTTTCTTT; CDR3aa: CASRKNTEAFF
d_gene: TRBD2; abundance: NA; v_gene: TRBV2; j_gene: TRBJ2-1; CDR3nt: TGTGCCAGCAGTGAAATTTGGACTAGCGGGATTTACTACAATGAGCAGTTCTTC; CDR3aa: CASSEIWTSGIYYNEQFF
d_gene: TRBD1; abundance: NA; v_gene: TRBV4-1; j_gene: TRBJ2-5; CDR3nt: TGCGCCAGCAGCCAAGTTCGAACCGGGACAGCCCGGGAGACCCAGTACTTC; CDR3aa: CASSQVRTGTARETQYF
d_gene: TRBD1; abundance: NA; v_gene: TRBV7-3; j_gene: TRBJ2-1; CDR3nt: TGTGCCAGCAGCAGGACAGGGGGCGTGGAGAATGAGCAGTTCTTC; CDR3aa: CASSRTGGVENEQFF